This TCR beta chain was identified during a study of T cells in Graves' hyperthyroidism and ophthalmopathy. In making diagnoses, clinical symptoms, serum thyroxine and TRAb, thyroid ultrasound and orbital computed tomography were all used. This CDR3 comprises 15 residues. Germline V gene data show CDR1 as SGHVS and CDR2 as FQNEAQ. With V trimmed by 3 bases and J by 7 bases, 4 bases remained unmatched. This clonotype occurred many times. Amplification yielded TCR beta CDR3 regions, with RNA transcripts as the source. HTBI primers were employed in a first-round RT-PCR of the TCR CDR3. TCRdb ran MiXCR on the multiplex PCR reads and lists one entry per CDR3 protein. Counted here are roughly 350,000 distinct CDR3 sequences, 13% to 15% occurring once; the ten biggest clones make up around 20%.

The rearrangement joins TRBV7-8 to TRBJ2-2; TRBD2 matches at 11 bases. The sequence was collected from a woman aged 25-40 years with Graves' ophthalmopathy. The sequencing sample was made of blood. CDR3 nucleotides: TGTGCCAGCAGCTTCACGGGACTAGCGGACGGGGAGCTGTTTTTT. It codes for CASSFTGLADGELFF.